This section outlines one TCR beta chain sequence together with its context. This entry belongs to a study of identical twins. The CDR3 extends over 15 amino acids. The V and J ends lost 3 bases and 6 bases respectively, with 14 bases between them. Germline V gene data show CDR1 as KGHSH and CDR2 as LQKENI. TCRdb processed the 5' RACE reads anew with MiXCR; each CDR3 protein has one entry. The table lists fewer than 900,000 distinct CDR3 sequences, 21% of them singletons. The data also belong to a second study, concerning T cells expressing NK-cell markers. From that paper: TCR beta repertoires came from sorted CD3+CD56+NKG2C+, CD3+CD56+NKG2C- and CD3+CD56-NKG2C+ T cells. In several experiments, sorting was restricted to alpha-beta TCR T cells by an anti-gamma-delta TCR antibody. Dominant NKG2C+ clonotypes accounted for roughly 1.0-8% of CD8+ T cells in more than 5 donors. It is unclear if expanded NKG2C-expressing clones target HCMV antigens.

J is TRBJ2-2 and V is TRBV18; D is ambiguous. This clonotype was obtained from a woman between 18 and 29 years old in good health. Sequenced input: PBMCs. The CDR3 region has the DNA TGTGCCAGCTCACCCAGGACGACATATCCCGGGGAGCTGTTTTTT. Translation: CASSPRTTYPGELFF. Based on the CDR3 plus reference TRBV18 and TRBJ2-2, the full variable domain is NAGVMQNPRHLVRRRGQEARLRCSPMKGHSHVYWYRQLPEEGLKFMVYLQKENIIDESGMPKERFSAEFPKEGPSILRIQQVVRGDSAAYFCASSPRTTYPGELFFGEGSRLTVL.